Here is one TCR beta chain with its context. The table lists this clonotype with a few counts. The antigen it recognizes is unknown. Base-call qualities are not available, and no considerably larger clone is one nucleotide away. The data belong to a study (dated by TCRdb to about 2015). With regard to the full study: Whether tumor-infiltrating Tregs in breast cancer are recruited from blood Tregs or converted in situ from other CD4+ T cell subsets was tested.

Trimming leaves V shorter by 2 bases and J shorter by 4 bases, with the junction holding 1 base beyond the gene matches. CDR1 and CDR2 were assigned from the germline V gene as SGHTA and FQGNSA. The CDR3, cysteine through phenylalanine, is 15 amino acids long. Left in the record is the CDR3 DNA by itself, 45 bases read in frame from the first base. Amplification of full-length TCR variable regions was done by 5' RACE PCR using constant-region reverse primers, and this step was followed by semi-nested PCR with Nested Universal Primer A. The ReliaPrep RNA Cell Miniprep System was used to extract total RNA, which was then reverse transcribed into 5'RACE-ready cDNA with the SMARTer RACE 5'/3' Kit. Multiplex adaptors were used to barcode full-length TCR alpha and beta libraries, and the barcoded libraries were sequenced on an Illumina MiSeq. The published analysis was carried out like this. For each of nine subset-tissue groups, sequencing data from the five patients were pooled, and the groups were compared by unsupervised clustering of TCR gene usage. The Morisita-Horn index, with shared sequences weighted by their contribution to each repertoire, was used to calculate repertoire similarity. TCRdb reprocessing: public reads trimmed at Q25 with fastp, clones called with MiXCR, in-frame beta chains kept. Rows are combined by CDR3 protein, so each entry shows the most common genes and DNA. TCRdb's processing, not the authors', yielded these V and J calls. The table for this sample lists 55,000 or so distinct CDR3 sequences; less than 25% of them were counted only once. 3.2% of the sample is taken by the ten largest.

CD4+CD25+CD127-/low cells were isolated as Tregs. Tregs, naive and memory CD4+ T cells from tumor, blood and ipsilateral draining lymph nodes of 5 or 6 breast cancer patients underwent full-length TCR alpha and beta sequencing. Tumor tissue, along with lymph nodes from ipsilateral axillary dissection, was perfused with PBS, minced, and then digested using collagenase I and hyaluronidase. FACS confirmed that the sorted cell populations were more than 90% pure. Here is what the overall study found, with its caveats: Tumor memory CD4+ T cell TCR gene usage clustered with blood and lymph node memory CD4+ cells and lymph node naive CD4+ cells. Tumor-infiltrating Treg TCR alpha and beta sequences overlapped most with tumor naive CD4+ T cells, then with blood naive CD4+ T cells. The larger-cohort validation was restricted to a single TCR beta V-J rearrangement rather than whole repertoires.

Input material: tumor-infiltrating Tregs sorted from the breast tumor. The rearrangement combines TRBV7-2 with TRBJ2-1; the junction holds 11 bases that match TRBD2. The clonotype originates from a female donor with breast cancer. The CDR3 loop reads CASSLLAGGYNEQFF. Here is the DNA: TGTGCCAGCAGCTTATTAGCGGGAGGGTACAATGAGCAGTTCTTC.